This TCR beta chain was obtained from a study of patients and donors after allogeneic stem cell transplantation. The V and J ends lost 1 base and 3 bases, in that order; junction bases with no gene match: 3. This CDR3 spans 14 amino acids. Germline V gene data show CDR1 as DFQATT and CDR2 as SNEGSKA (reference sequence). Using its own MiXCR run on the RT-PCR reads, TCRdb lists one record per CDR3 protein. The table includes about 960,000 distinct CDR3 sequences, about a sixth detected once. The specimen sequenced was blood, either unsorted or a sorted T cell fraction (not recorded which). V is TRBV20-1 and J is TRBJ2-1, with 7 nucleotides matching TRBD2. The TCR sequence derives from a human donor who was either an allogeneic HSCT recipient or a stem cell or donor lymphocyte infusion donor (not recorded which). It is not recorded whose cells these are; they may come from a transplant donor. The CDR3 bases are TGCAGTGCTAGAGCGGGAGGCAACTACAATGAGCAGTTCTTC. Translated, it gives CSARAGGNYNEQFF.